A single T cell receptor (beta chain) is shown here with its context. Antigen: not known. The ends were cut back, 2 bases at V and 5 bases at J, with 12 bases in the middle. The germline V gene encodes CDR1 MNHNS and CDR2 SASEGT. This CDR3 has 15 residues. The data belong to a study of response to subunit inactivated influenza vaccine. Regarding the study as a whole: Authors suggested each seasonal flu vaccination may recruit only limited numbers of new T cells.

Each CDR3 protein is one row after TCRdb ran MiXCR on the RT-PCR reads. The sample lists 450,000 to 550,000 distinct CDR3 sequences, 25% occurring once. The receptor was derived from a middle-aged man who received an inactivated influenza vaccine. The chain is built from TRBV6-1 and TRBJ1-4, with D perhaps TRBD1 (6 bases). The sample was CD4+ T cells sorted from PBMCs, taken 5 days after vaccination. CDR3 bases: TGTGCCAGCAGTGAATTAGACAGGTCAAATGAAAAACTGTTTTTT. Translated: CASSELDRSNEKLFF.